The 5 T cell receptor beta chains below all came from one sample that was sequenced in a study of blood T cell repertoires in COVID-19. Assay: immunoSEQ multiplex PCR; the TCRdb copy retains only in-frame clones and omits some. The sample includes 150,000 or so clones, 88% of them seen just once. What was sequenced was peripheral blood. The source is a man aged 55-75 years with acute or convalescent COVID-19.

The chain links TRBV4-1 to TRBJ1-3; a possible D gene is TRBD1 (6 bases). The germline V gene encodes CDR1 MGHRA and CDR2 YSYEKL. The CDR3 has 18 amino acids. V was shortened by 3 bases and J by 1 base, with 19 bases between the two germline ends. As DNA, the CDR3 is TGCGCCAGCAGCCACCAGTACCGACAGGTCGGATCTGGAAACACCATATATTTT. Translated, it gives CASSHQYRQVGSGNTIYF.

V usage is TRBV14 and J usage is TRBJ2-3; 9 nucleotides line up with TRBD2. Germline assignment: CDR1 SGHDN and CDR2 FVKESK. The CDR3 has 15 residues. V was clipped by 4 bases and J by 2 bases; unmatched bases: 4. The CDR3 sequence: CASSRLADYTDTQYF. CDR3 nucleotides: TGTGCCAGCAGCCGACTAGCGGACTACACAGATACGCAGTATTTT.

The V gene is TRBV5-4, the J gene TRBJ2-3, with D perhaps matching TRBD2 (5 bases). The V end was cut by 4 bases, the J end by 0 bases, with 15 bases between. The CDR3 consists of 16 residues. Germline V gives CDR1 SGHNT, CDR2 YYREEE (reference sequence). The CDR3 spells CASSPRLAISTDTQYF. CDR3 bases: TGTGCCAGCAGCCCTCGGTTAGCGATTAGCACAGATACGCAGTATTTT.

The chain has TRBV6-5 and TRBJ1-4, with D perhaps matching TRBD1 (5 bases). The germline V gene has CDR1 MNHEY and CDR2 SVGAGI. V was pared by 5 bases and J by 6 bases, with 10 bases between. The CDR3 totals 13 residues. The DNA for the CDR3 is TGTGCCAGCAGTCCCCGGGGGGATGAAAAACTGTTTTTT. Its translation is CASSPRGDEKLFF.

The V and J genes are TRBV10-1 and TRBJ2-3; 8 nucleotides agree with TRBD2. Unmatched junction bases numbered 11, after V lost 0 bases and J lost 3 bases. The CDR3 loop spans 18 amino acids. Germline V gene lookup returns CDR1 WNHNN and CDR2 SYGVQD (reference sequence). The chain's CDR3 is CASSESTAGGPGTDTQYF. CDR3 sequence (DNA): TGCGCCAGCAGTGAGTCGACGGCGGGGGGCCCTGGGACAGATACGCAGTATTTT.